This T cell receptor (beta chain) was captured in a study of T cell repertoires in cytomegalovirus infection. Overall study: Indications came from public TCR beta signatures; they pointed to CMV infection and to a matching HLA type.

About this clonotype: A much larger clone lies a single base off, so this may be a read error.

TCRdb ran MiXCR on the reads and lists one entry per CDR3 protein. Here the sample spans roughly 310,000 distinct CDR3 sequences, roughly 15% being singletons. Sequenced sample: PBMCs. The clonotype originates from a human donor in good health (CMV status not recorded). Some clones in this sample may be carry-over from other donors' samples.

CDR3 protein: CTSSLGAGLLNTEAFF. The CDR3 region has the DNA TGTACCAGCAGCTTAGGGGCAGGGCTACTGAACACTGAAGCTTTCTTT. The rearrangement links TRBV7-6 to TRBJ1-1, with D maybe TRBD1 (5 bases). The CDR3 runs 16 residues. CDR1 and CDR2 from the germline V gene are SGHVS and FNYEAQ.